This T cell receptor (beta chain) was obtained from a study of human T cells and chemical hapten exposure. Study in general: Sensitization used 2% DPC on about 2 cm by about 2 cm upper inner arm skin.

Time point specified: patch test 2, 6 weeks after DPC sensitization. As for treatment: therapeutic diphenylcyclopropenone sensitization with weekly scalp DPC. Blood draws preceded each patch test application. The germline CDR1 and CDR2 sequences are ENHRY and SYGVKD. The CDR3 has 14 amino acids. V was shortened by 5 bases and J by 1 base, with 11 bases between the two germline ends. The study used a library that attached unique molecular identifiers to individual cDNA molecules. Original processing methods: 90,000 to 100,000 TCRs per sample was the median, with a range of roughly 23,224 to 750,000. A single record per CDR3 protein comes from TCRdb applying MiXCR to the RACE reads. TCRdb's processing, not the authors', yielded these V and J calls. Here the sample spans about 110,000 distinct CDR3 sequences, 9.2% being singletons.

The receptor was derived from a woman aged 40 to 55 with alopecia areata. Some clones in this sample may be carry-over from other donors' samples. The chain couples TRBV10-3 to TRBJ1-1; D is unclear. This specimen consisted of whole blood, obtained in connection with sensitization to the hapten diphenylcyclopropenone (DPC). In DNA form, the CDR3 reads TGTGCCATCAGTCAAATGGTGACGAACACTGAAGCTTTCTTT. Encoded protein: CAISQMVTNTEAFF.